The 12 T cell receptor beta chains reported below all come from one sample, sequenced in a study of CXCR3-negative and CXCR3-positive naive CD8 T cells. No antigen has been identified for these receptors. Whole-study results and caveats: In CXCR3-positive naive cells, the TRB CDR3s were more hydrophobic than in CXCR3-negative naive cells.

UMI labels and 5' RACE were used to prepare the TRB cDNA libraries. TCRdb re-called the 5' RACE reads and catalogs CDR3 proteins one per entry, DNA excluded. The table for this sample gives around 150,000 distinct CDR3 sequences. Sequencing input: naive CXCR3+ CD8+ T cells from blood. Subset in this sample: CD45RO-CCR7+CD27+CD95- naive CD8+ T cells expressing CXCR3 (TNR3+). All receptors derive from a human donor in good health. Some clones in this sample may be carry-over from other donors' samples.

The rearrangement joins TRBV7-9 to TRBJ2-7. CDR1 SEHNR and CDR2 FQNEAQ come from the germline V gene (reference sequence). The CDR3 covers 12 residues. The CDR3 region is CASSLGVDEQYF.

The V gene is TRBV29-1, the J gene TRBJ2-7; TCRdb gives TRBD2 as the D gene, but with no DNA this cannot be confirmed. The CDR3 totals 14 residues. Germline CDR1 SQVTM, CDR2 ANQGSEA. CDR3 loop: CSVVSLADSYEQYF.

J is TRBJ2-1 and V is TRBV28. The CDR3 runs 11 residues. CDR1 MDHEN and CDR2 SYDVKM come from the germline V gene. The CDR3 protein is CASSLGSSLFF.

The CDR3 sequence: CASTLGGAEAFF. The V gene is TRBV12-3 or TRBV12-4, the J gene TRBJ1-1; checking the TCRdb D call of TRBD1 is not possible without DNA. The CDR3 sequence is 12 residues long.

The chain is built from TRBV11-2 and TRBJ2-7; lacking DNA, the TRBD2 call made by TCRdb goes unchecked. Germline V gene data show CDR1 as SGHAT and CDR2 as FQNNGV. The CDR3 totals 15 residues. The CDR3 reads CASSLGASGLYEQYF.

The rearrangement uses TRBV7-9 and TRBJ2-1; without DNA, the TCRdb call of TRBD2 cannot be checked. There are 15 residues in the CDR3. Germline CDR1 SEHNR, CDR2 FQNEAQ (reference sequence). The CDR3 sequence: CASSLGTSGDNEQFF. Full variable domain (outside the CDR3, taken from reference TRBV7-9 and TRBJ2-1): DTGVSQNPRHKITKRGQNVTFRCDPISEHNRLYWYRQTLGQGPEFLTYFQNEAQLEKSRLLSDRFSAERPKGSFSTLEIQRTEQGDSAMYLCASSLGTSGDNEQFFGPGTRLTVL.

The rearrangement uses TRBV19 and TRBJ2-4; without DNA, the TCRdb call of TRBD2 cannot be checked. Germline CDR1 LNHDA, CDR2 SQIVND (reference sequence). This CDR3 is built from 14 residues. The CDR3 loop is CASSWDFISGIQYF.

This chain connects TRBV7-9 to TRBJ2-1; TCRdb outputs TRBD2, but without DNA this stays unchecked. Germline CDR1 SEHNR, CDR2 FQNEAQ (reference sequence). The CDR3 runs 16 residues. The CDR3 spells CASSLGASGVGNEQFF.

The V and J genes are TRBV7-9 and TRBJ2-7; TCRdb designates TRBD2, a call that cannot be tested without DNA. CDR3 length equals 15 residues. CDR1 is SEHNR and CDR2 is FQNEAQ in the germline V gene (reference sequence). CDR3 in amino acids: CASSSDGGAFSEQYF.

The CDR3 here is CASSLAGPLHEQYF. The chain has TRBV5-1 and TRBJ2-7; TCRdb indicates TRBD2, and absent DNA this call remains unverified. This CDR3 has 14 amino acids. CDR1 is SGHRS, CDR2 YFSETQ, per germline.

The V gene is TRBV5-4, the J gene TRBJ2-3; TCRdb returns TRBD2, unconfirmable since there is no DNA. The CDR3 runs to 13 residues. CDR1 is SGHNT and CDR2 is YYREEE in the germline V gene (reference sequence). The CDR3 loop reads CASRSGNPDTQYF.

The chain carries TRBV28 and TRBJ1-5; no DNA is available, so the TRBD1 call from TCRdb remains unchecked. Germline CDR1 is MDHEN and CDR2 is SYDVKM. The CDR3 runs to 16 residues. The CDR3 spells CASSSRGQGGAQPQHF.